What follows is one T cell receptor beta chain and its context. The data stem from a study of control samples from healthy donors and cancer patients. Libraries were prepared by immunoSEQ multiplex PCR; TCRdb keeps only in-frame clonotypes and omits some of them. The table includes 150,000 to 200,000 clones, 85% to 90% detected once. From germline, CDR1 is SGHTA and CDR2 FQGNSA. Trimming left V 5 bases short and J 12 bases short, with 17 bases between. This CDR3 comprises 14 residues. Material for sequencing was blood. The V call is TRBV7-2, the J call TRBJ1-6; D possibly corresponds to TRBD1 (5 bases). The receptor was derived from a man between 18 and 35 years old in good health. Here the CDR3 DNA reads TGTGCCAGCAGCCTGGGGCCCGGGACTGGACCCCTCCACTTT. It yields the protein CASSLGPGTGPLHF.